This T cell receptor beta chain was sequenced during a study of blood T cell repertoires in COVID-19. The wider study: Acute and convalescent COVID-19 samples came from the United States, Italy and Spain. The analysed material was cDNA or gDNA that came from T cells, B-cell-depleted T cells, or PBMCs.

This clone was found once. Sequencing used immunoSEQ multiplex PCR; TCRdb keeps in-frame clones, though not all of them. The table includes 250,000 to 300,000 clones, about 90% detected once. Germline-derived CDR1 and CDR2 are SGHKS and YYEKEE (reference sequence). The CDR3 runs 13 residues. Trimming stripped 1 base from V and 0 bases from J, with 4 bases between. The chain couples TRBV5-5 to TRBJ1-1; D is unresolved. Sequencing was performed on peripheral blood. The receptor comes from a woman in her 70s with COVID-19, enrolled during active disease. The CDR3 coding sequence is TGTGCCAGCAGCTTGCTAATGAACACTGAAGCTTTCTTT. It yields the protein CASSLLMNTEAFF.